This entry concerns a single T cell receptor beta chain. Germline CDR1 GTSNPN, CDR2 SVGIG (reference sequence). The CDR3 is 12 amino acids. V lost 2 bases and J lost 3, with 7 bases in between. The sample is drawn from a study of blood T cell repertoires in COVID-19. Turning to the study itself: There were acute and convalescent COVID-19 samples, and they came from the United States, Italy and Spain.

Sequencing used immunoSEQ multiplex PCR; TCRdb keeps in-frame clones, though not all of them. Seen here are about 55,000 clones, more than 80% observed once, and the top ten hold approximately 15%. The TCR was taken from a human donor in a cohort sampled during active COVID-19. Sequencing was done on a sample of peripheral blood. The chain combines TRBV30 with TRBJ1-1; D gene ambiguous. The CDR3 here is CAWSMQDTEAFF. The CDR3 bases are TGTGCCTGGAGTATGCAGGACACTGAAGCTTTCTTT.